Listed below are T cell receptor beta chains from one sample, sequenced in a study of cytomegalovirus exposure and HLA in healthy donors. The repertoire was sequenced with immunoSEQ multiplex PCR; TCRdb's copy has only in-frame clones and lacks some. The repertoire consists of 100,000 to 150,000 clones, with 89% occurring once and the leading ten covering around 1.1%. The material sequenced was PBMCs. These receptors were collected from a young woman in good health and CMV-seronegative. The CDR3 runs from the conserved cysteine through the conserved F or W. Fields, in order: J gene, clone size, D gene, V gene, CDR3 protein, CDR3 DNA. D genes are given only for firm matches. Expanded clones get a size class; other rows say once, few or many, or leave the size out.

TRBJ1-1	-	-	TRBV6-5	CASGGPSRTEAFF	TGTGCCAGCGGAGGCCCATCGAGGACTGAAGCTTTCTTT
TRBJ2-7	-	TRBD2	TRBV18	CASSPPSSGRANEQYF	TGTGCCAGCTCACCGCCATCTAGCGGGAGGGCGAACGAGCAGTACTTC
TRBJ1-1	-	TRBD1	TRBV4-1	CASSHDRGGRNTEAFF	TGCGCCAGCAGCCACGACAGGGGTGGTCGGAACACTGAAGCTTTCTTT
TRBJ1-2	-	TRBD1	TRBV28	CASSLADRVNYGYTF	TGTGCCAGCAGTTTAGCAGACAGGGTTAACTATGGCTACACCTTC
TRBJ2-6	-	-	TRBV6-5	CASSRGQPGANVLTF	TGTGCCAGCAGTCGTGGCCAACCAGGGGCCAACGTCCTGACTTTC
TRBJ2-5	-	TRBD1	TRBV4-2	CASSQGTGDQETQYF	TGTGCCAGCAGCCAAGGGACAGGGGATCAAGAGACCCAGTACTTC
TRBJ1-4	-	TRBD1	TRBV27	CASSFDGTGNEKLFF	TGTGCCAGCAGCTTCGATGGGACAGGAAATGAAAAACTGTTTTTT
TRBJ2-3	-	TRBD2	TRBV5-4	CASSLGTREGTDTQYF	TGTGCCAGCAGCTTGGGGACTAGGGAGGGCACAGATACGCAGTATTTT
TRBJ2-5	-	-	TRBV5-1	CASSFGTHERETQYF	TGCGCCAGCAGCTTTGGGACACACGAGCGAGAGACCCAGTACTTC
TRBJ1-5	-	TRBD1	TRBV27	CASSLAGTGIGNQPQHF	TGTGCCAGCAGTTTGGCCGGGACAGGGATAGGCAATCAGCCCCAGCATTTT
TRBJ2-1	-	TRBD2	TRBV27	CASSWDYQSHNEQFF	TGTGCCAGCAGTTGGGACTACCAATCCCACAATGAGCAGTTCTTC
TRBJ1-5	-	-	TRBV30	CAWSAGGNQPQHF	TGTGCCTGGAGTGCAGGGGGCAATCAGCCCCAGCATTTT
TRBJ2-7	few	-	TRBV7-9	CASSTDLLVSYEQYF	TGTGCCAGCAGCACAGACCTACTAGTATCCTACGAGCAGTACTTC
TRBJ2-6	-	TRBD1	TRBV19	CASSPGQGAGGANVLTF	TGTGCCAGTTCCCCGGGACAGGGGGCAGGAGGGGCCAACGTCCTGACTTTC
TRBJ2-7	-	TRBD1	TRBV18	CASSPGQGGEQYF	TGTGCCAGCTCACCGGGACAGGGTGGCGAGCAGTACTTC
TRBJ1-4	-	-	TRBV7-2	CASSPRLWRTNEKLFF	TGTGCCAGCAGCCCCCGACTCTGGAGAACTAATGAAAAACTGTTTTTT
TRBJ1-4	-	-	TRBV27	CASSLRSFNEKLFF	TGTGCCAGCAGTTTACGCAGTTTCAATGAAAAACTGTTTTTT
TRBJ1-5	-	-	TRBV5-1	CASSFTTGPEQPQHF	TGCGCCAGCAGCTTTACCACAGGGCCTGAACAGCCCCAGCATTTT
TRBJ2-2	-	-	TRBV6-1	CASSGSDRTNTGELFF	TGTGCCAGCAGTGGTAGTGACAGGACGAACACCGGGGAGCTGTTTTTT
TRBJ2-5	-	-	TRBV15	CATSRDLGGQETQYF	TGTGCCACCAGCAGAGATCTGGGGGGCCAAGAGACCCAGTACTTC
TRBJ1-6	-	TRBD1	TRBV27	CASSSGQGPYNSPLHF	TGTGCCAGCAGTTCGGGACAGGGTCCCTATAATTCACCCCTCCACTTT
TRBJ2-3	-	TRBD2	TRBV7-2	CASRRGAGGPTDTQYF	TGTGCCAGCAGAAGAGGGGCGGGGGGCCCCACAGATACGCAGTATTTT
TRBJ2-3	-	-	TRBV27	CASRLPGTDTQYF	TGTGCCAGCCGTTTACCCGGGACAGATACGCAGTATTTT
TRBJ2-7	-	-	TRBV12-2	CASRFNWKYSWNRGTREQYF	TGTGCAAGTCGCTTTAATTGGAAATATAGTTGGAACAGGGGTACGAGGGAGCAGTACTTC
TRBJ2-3	-	-	TRBV7-9	CASSLDQGLDTQYF	TGTGCCAGCAGCTTAGACCAGGGGTTAGATACGCAGTATTTT
TRBJ2-5	-	-	TRBV7-9	CASSLAPQGKETQYF	TGTGCCAGCAGCTTAGCGCCCCAGGGTAAAGAGACCCAGTACTTC
TRBJ2-3	once	-	TRBV9	CASSVETGDTQYF	TGTGCCAGCAGCGTAGAGACGGGGGATACGCAGTATTTT
TRBJ1-2	-	-	TRBV2	CASSDPNASYGYTF	TGTGCCAGCAGTGACCCCAACGCGAGCTATGGCTACACCTTC
TRBJ2-5	-	-	TRBV2	CASRADGQETQYF	TGTGCCAGCAGGGCCGACGGGCAAGAGACCCAGTACTTC
TRBJ2-4	once	TRBD1	TRBV6-1	CASNRGTAKNIQYF	TGTGCCAGCAACAGGGGGACAGCCAAAAACATTCAGTACTTC
TRBJ1-5	once	TRBD1	TRBV30	CAWTKDRDNQPQHF	TGTGCCTGGACCAAGGACAGGGACAATCAGCCCCAGCATTTT
TRBJ2-7	-	TRBD2	TRBV5-6	CASSLQAGAVYEQYF	TGTGCCAGCAGCTTACAAGCGGGAGCTGTCTACGAGCAGTACTTC
TRBJ1-2	once	-	TRBV19	CASSIPGNGYTF	TGTGCCAGTAGTATCCCAGGGAATGGCTACACCTTC
TRBJ2-1	-	-	TRBV6-6	CASSYSGVEYNEQFF	TGTGCCAGCAGTTACTCGGGAGTGGAATACAATGAGCAGTTCTTC
TRBJ1-1	-	-	TRBV5-1	CASSMGPGNTEAFF	TGCGCCAGCAGCATGGGGCCAGGGAACACTGAAGCTTTCTTT
TRBJ2-2	few	-	TRBV6-5	CASSYSAPAGELFF	TGTGCCAGCAGTTACTCAGCGCCGGCCGGGGAGCTGTTTTTT
TRBJ2-3	-	-	TRBV29-1	CSVEDMRENTDTQYF	TGCAGCGTTGAAGATATGAGGGAGAATACAGATACGCAGTATTTT
TRBJ2-2	-	TRBD1	TRBV7-9	CASSPGGPTTGELFF	TGTGCCAGCAGTCCAGGGGGCCCCACCACCGGGGAGCTGTTTTTT
TRBJ2-5	once	-	TRBV6-5	CASSSPRDLETQYF	TGTGCCAGCAGCTCCCCTCGGGATCTAGAGACCCAGTACTTC
TRBJ2-7	-	TRBD1	TRBV2	CASSVDRGLTYEQYF	TGTGCCAGCAGCGTTGACAGGGGGCTTACCTACGAGCAGTACTTC
TRBJ1-2	few	-	TRBV28	CASSLSQSYGYTF	TGTGCCAGCAGTTTATCACAGTCCTATGGCTACACCTTC
TRBJ1-1	-	-	TRBV28	CASSPSAWGAAEAFF	TGTGCCAGCAGTCCCTCCGCCTGGGGCGCCGCTGAAGCTTTCTTT
TRBJ2-3	-	TRBD2	TRBV7-2	CASSTRTSGRKTDTQYF	TGTGCCAGCAGCACCCGGACTAGCGGGAGAAAAACAGATACGCAGTATTTT
TRBJ2-7	-	TRBD1	TRBV30	CAWSAGTGYSEQYF	TGTGCCTGGAGTGCCGGGACAGGGTATAGCGAGCAGTACTTC
TRBJ1-2	-	TRBD1	TRBV4-2	CASSQEAFGDPGGTGYTF	TGTGCCAGCAGCCAAGAAGCGTTTGGGGACCCAGGGGGCACGGGCTACACCTTC
TRBJ2-7	-	TRBD1	TRBV5-1	CASAQMDRAYEQYF	TGCGCCAGCGCTCAGATGGACAGGGCCTACGAGCAGTACTTC
TRBJ1-5	-	TRBD1	TRBV6-5	CASSYYGTGGNQPQHF	TGTGCCAGCAGTTACTACGGGACAGGGGGGAATCAGCCCCAGCATTTT
TRBJ2-3	-	-	TRBV19	CASSIEPAGRTHTDTQYF	TGTGCCAGTAGTATCGAACCTGCTGGCCGGACACACACAGATACGCAGTATTTT
TRBJ1-5	once	-	TRBV5-6	CASSFGSGAEQPQHF	TGTGCCAGCAGCTTTGGTTCAGGGGCTGAACAGCCCCAGCATTTT
TRBJ1-1	-	-	TRBV7-9	CASSLQTVYTEAFF	TGTGCCAGCAGCTTACAGACAGTCTACACTGAAGCTTTCTTT
TRBJ2-1	-	TRBD1	TRBV11-3	CASSQRTGDNEQFF	TGTGCCAGCAGCCAACGGACAGGAGACAATGAGCAGTTCTTC
TRBJ1-1	-	TRBD1	TRBV6-1	CASSFRTGMNTEAFF	TGTGCCAGCAGTTTTAGGACAGGGATGAACACTGAAGCTTTCTTT